This T cell receptor beta chain originates from a study of T cell changes during pregnancy in multiple sclerosis. From germline, CDR1 is DFQATT and CDR2 SNEGSKA (reference sequence). This CDR3 is 8 amino acids long. Some clones are missing from TCRdb's copy, which holds only in-frame ones; the method was immunoSEQ multiplex PCR. The sample has over 45,000 clones; about 90% are singletons. On this clone itself: One end of the junction fails to match germline, which may point to a read error.

The rearrangement joins TRBV20-1 to TRBJ2-7; possible D gene TRBD1, 5 bases. The receptor comes from a female donor with multiple sclerosis, enrolled in a pregnancy study. The sample consisted of peripheral blood, taken in the first trimester of pregnancy. CDR3 coding DNA: TGCAGTGCTAGAGCAGGGATCTTC. Amino acid sequence: CSARAGIF.